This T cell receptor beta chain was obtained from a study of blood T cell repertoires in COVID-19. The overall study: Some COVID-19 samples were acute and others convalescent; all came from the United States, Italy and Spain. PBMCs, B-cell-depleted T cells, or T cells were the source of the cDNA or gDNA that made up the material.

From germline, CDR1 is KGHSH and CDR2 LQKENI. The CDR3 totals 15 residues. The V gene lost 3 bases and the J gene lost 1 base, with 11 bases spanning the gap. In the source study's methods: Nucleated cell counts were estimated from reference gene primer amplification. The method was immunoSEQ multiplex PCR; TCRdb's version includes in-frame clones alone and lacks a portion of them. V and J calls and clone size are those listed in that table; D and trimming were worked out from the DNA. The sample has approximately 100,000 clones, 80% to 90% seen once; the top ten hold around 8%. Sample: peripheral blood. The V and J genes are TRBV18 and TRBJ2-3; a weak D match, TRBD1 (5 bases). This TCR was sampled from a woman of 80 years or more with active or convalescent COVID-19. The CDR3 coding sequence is TGTGCCAGCTCACCGACAGTACAGGGCACAGATACGCAGTATTTT. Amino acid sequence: CASSPTVQGTDTQYF. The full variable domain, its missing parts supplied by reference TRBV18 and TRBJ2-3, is NAGVMQNPRHLVRRRGQEARLRCSPMKGHSHVYWYRQLPEEGLKFMVYLQKENIIDESGMPKERFSAEFPKEGPSILRIQQVVRGDSAAYFCASSPTVQGTDTQYFGPGTRLTVL.